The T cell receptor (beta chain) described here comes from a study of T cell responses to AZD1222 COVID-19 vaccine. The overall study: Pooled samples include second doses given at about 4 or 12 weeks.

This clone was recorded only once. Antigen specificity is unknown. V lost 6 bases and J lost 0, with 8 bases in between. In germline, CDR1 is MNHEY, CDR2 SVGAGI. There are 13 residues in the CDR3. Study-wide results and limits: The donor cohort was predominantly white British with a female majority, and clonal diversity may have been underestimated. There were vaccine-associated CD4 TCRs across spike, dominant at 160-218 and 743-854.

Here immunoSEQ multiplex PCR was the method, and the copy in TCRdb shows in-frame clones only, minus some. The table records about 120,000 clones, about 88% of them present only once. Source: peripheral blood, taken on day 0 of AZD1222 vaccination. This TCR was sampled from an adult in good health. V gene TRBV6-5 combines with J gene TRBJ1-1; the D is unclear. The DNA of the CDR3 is TGTGCCAGCAGAGCGACCCTGAACACTGAAGCTTTCTTT. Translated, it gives CASRATLNTEAFF.